Each of the 12 T cell receptor beta chains below was sequenced from the same sample in a study of CD8 T cells in ankylosing spondylitis. TCRdb reprocessed the 5' RACE reads via MiXCR and lists one record per CDR3 protein. Of 300,000 to 350,000 distinct CDR3 sequences in the sample, 11% were seen once. The sequenced sample consisted of blood, either unsorted or a sorted T cell fraction (not recorded which). These receptors all stem from a female donor with ankylosing spondylitis or in good health (not recorded which).

This clonotype showed up just a few times. The chain links TRBV7-9 to TRBJ2-5; D possibly corresponds to TRBD1 (6 bases). Trimming pared 4 bases from V and 5 bases from J, leaving 17 bases between. The CDR3 sequence is 15 residues long. The germline V gene has CDR1 SEHNR and CDR2 FQNEAQ (reference sequence). CDR3 DNA: TGTGCCAGCAGCTCAACGACAGGAAAGGGCGAGACCCAGTACTTC. Amino acids: CASSSTTGKGETQYF.

This clonotype occurred many times. The chain combines TRBV29-1 with TRBJ1-1; D call uncertain. V dropped 3 bases and J dropped 3 bases, with 8 bases sitting between them. The CDR3 is 12 amino acids. In germline, CDR1 is SQVTM, CDR2 ANQGSEA. The CDR3 DNA is TGCAGCGTTGAGGGCACCCACACTGAAGCTTTCTTT. This encodes CSVEGTHTEAFF.

This clonotype was detected ten times or more. The CDR3 reads CASSPGDGTGDLNTQYF. The CDR3 DNA reads as TGCGCCAGCAGCCCCGGTGACGGGACAGGGGATCTTAATACGCAGTATTTT. The chain uses TRBV5-1 and TRBJ2-3, with 10 positions matching TRBD1. There are 17 residues in the CDR3. From germline, CDR1 is SGHRS and CDR2 YFSETQ. Germline trimming cut 4 bases from V and 7 bases from J; bases unmatched to any gene: 15.

The chain uses TRBV27 and TRBJ2-6; D is perhaps TRBD1 (5 bases). The V gene's germline CDR1 is MNHEY and CDR2 SMNVEV (reference sequence). The CDR3 runs 15 residues. Trimming removed 7 bases at V and 1 base at J, with 11 bases between. CDR3 DNA sequence: TGTGCCAGCACCTACGCAGGGTCTGGGGCCAACGTCCTGACTTTC. It translates to CASTYAGSGANVLTF. Combining the CDR3 with reference TRBV27 and TRBJ2-6 gives the whole variable domain EAQVTQNPRYLITVTGKKLTVTCSQNMNHEYMSWYRQDPGLGLRQIYYSMNVEVTDKGDVPEGYKVSRKEKRNFPLILESPSPNQTSLYFCASTYAGSGANVLTFGAGSRLTVL.

This clonotype came up many times. This sequence joins TRBV6-5 and TRBJ2-1, with D tentatively TRBD1 (6 bases). The CDR3 is 16 amino acids. V was pared by 2 bases and J by 4 bases, with 15 bases between. Germline-derived CDR1 and CDR2 are MNHEY and SVGAGI. The CDR3 here is CASSYPSFGTYNEQFF. The CDR3 region has the DNA TGTGCCAGCAGTTACCCCAGCTTTGGGACATACAATGAGCAGTTCTTC.

At least ten counts were recorded for this clonotype. The chain recombines TRBV24-1 with TRBJ2-3, with D possibly matching TRBD2 (6 bases). V lost 5 bases and J 6 bases, leaving 20 bases between the germline ends. Germline V gene sequence: CDR1 KGHDR, CDR2 SFDVKD. This CDR3 comprises 16 residues. The CDR3 region is CATSGGRKLRVDTQYF. CDR3 coding DNA: TGTGCCACCAGTGGGGGGAGGAAACTACGAGTTGATACGCAGTATTTT.

In this sample, this clonotype turned up many times. The chain couples TRBV3-1 to TRBJ1-2, with D hard to call. Deletions cut 0 bases from V and 4 bases from J, with 6 bases between. CDR3 size: 13 residues. Germline loops: CDR1 LGHDT, CDR2 YNNKEL (reference sequence). CDR3 protein: CASSQDYSYGYTF. The DNA for the CDR3 is TGTGCCAGCAGCCAAGATTACAGCTATGGCTACACCTTC. The whole variable domain, remainder taken from reference TRBV3-1 and TRBJ1-2, is DTAVSQTPKYLVTQMGNDKSIKCEQNLGHDTMYWYKQDSKKFLKIMFSYNNKELIINETVPNRFSPKSPDKAHLNLHINSLELGDSAVYFCASSQDYSYGYTFGSGTRLTVV.

This clonotype has at least ten counts. The V gene is TRBV6-1, the J gene TRBJ1-5; 7 bases map to TRBD1. V was pared by 6 bases and J by 6 bases, with 5 bases of the junction left unmatched. The CDR3 totals 13 residues. The germline V gene encodes CDR1 MNHNS and CDR2 SASEGT. CDR3 sequence: CASSPGGIQPQHF. The CDR3 DNA sequence: TGTGCCAGCAGCCCAGGGGGTATTCAGCCCCAGCATTTT.

This clonotype was picked up many times. The chain employs TRBV7-3 and TRBJ1-2; 10 nucleotides agree with TRBD1. V dropped 0 bases and J dropped 6; count of bases not matched to a gene: 4. The CDR3 is 15 amino acids. The germline gives CDR1 SGHTA, CDR2 FQGTGA. The chain's CDR3 is CASSLTGGTGDGYTF. CDR3 coding DNA: TGTGCCAGCAGCTTAACTGGTGGGACAGGGGATGGCTACACCTTC.

This clonotype showed up many times. The rearrangement uses TRBV5-6 and TRBJ2-5; tentative D call: TRBD2 (6 bases). The V gene lost 0 bases and the J gene lost 2 bases, with 14 bases spanning the gap. CDR1 and CDR2 (germline): SGHDT, YYEEEE. This CDR3 comprises 16 residues. CDR3 sequence reads: CASSLGRVQGQETQYF. DNA for the CDR3: TGTGCCAGCAGCTTGGGGAGGGTTCAAGGTCAAGAGACCCAGTACTTC.

The sample holds many counts of this clonotype. The chain recombines TRBV7-8 with TRBJ2-7, with D possibly matching TRBD2 (7 bases). In germline, CDR1 is SGHVS, CDR2 FQNEAQ. V lost 5 bases, J lost 7 bases, and 21 bases lay in between. The CDR3 has 15 residues. CDR3 in DNA: TGTGCCAGCAGCGGTCAGGGGTCCCGGGGGGTTGAGCAGTACTTC. Protein sequence: CASSGQGSRGVEQYF.

This clonotype was seen repeatedly, ten times or more. This sequence joins TRBV5-8 and TRBJ1-1; D possibly corresponds to TRBD1 (5 bases). The germline V gene has CDR1 SGHTS and CDR2 YDEGEE. CDR3 length: 15 residues. With 0 bases removed from V and 6 bases from J, the gap between germline ends came to 15 bases. The CDR3 DNA reads TGTGCCAGCAGCTTGGTCCGCGGCGGGGGGGCTGAAGCTTTCTTT. This sequence encodes CASSLVRGGGAEAFF.